This T cell receptor beta chain emerged from a study of vaccination and CD4 T cells after COVID-19. About this clonotype itself: The antigen is not known.

The Oncomine TCR Beta short-read assay sequenced DNA from cultured CD4+ T cells. MiXCR, applied by TCRdb to the PCR reads, yields one record per CDR3 protein. The table includes over 1,500 distinct CDR3 sequences, approximately 15% detected once. The treatment was: 10-day PBMC culture with coronavirus spike peptide pools or control peptides (ViraFEST assay). One should note that the unexposed donor's CD4+ T cells were collected before the COVID-19 pandemic (2011-2018). Peptide pools at about 9.5 ug/ml, together with 10 IU/ml IL-2, were added to cultures of more than 1.5 million PBMCs per well. The medium had half its volume replaced with fresh IL-2 medium on days 3 and 7. The researchers probed unexposed-donor CD4+ T cells with SARS-CoV-2 S/N and four cold-coronavirus spikes, cells permitting. In germline, CDR1 is SQVTM, CDR2 ANQGSEA. Trimming took 5 bases from V and 6 from J; bases not matched to a gene: 9. The CDR3 has 15 residues.

Study-level findings and limits: Reactive clonotype counts went from median approximately 20 after infection to about 38 after vaccination, nonsignificantly.

Sequencing used CD4+ T cells from blood, cultured in vitro. The receptor comes from a human donor in good health. The rearrangement links TRBV29-1 to TRBJ2-3, with 12 positions matching TRBD2. CDR3 in amino acids: CSVIPGLAGFDTQYF. DNA for the CDR3: TGCAGCGTTATACCGGGACTAGCGGGCTTTGATACGCAGTATTTT.